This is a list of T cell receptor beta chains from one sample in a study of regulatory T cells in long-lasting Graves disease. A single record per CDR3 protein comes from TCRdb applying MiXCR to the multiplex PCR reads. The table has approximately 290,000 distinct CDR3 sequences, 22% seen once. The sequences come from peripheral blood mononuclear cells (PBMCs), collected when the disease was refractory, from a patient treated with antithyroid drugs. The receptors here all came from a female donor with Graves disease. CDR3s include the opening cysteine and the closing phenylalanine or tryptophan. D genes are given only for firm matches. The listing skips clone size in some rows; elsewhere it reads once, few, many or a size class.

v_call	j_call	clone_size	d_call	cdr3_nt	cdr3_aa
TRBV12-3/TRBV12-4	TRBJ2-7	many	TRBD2	TGTGCCAGCAGTTTCTCCCTGTCGGGAGGGCCTGACAACGAGCAGTACTTC	CASSFSLSGGPDNEQYF
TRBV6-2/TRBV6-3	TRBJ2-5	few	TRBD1	TGTGCCAGCGGGGAGGCAGGGGGCGGGGAGACCCAGTACTTC	CASGEAGGGETQYF
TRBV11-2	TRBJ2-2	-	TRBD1	TGTGCCGTTACTACAGGGGTCACCGGGGAGCTGTTTTTT	CAVTTGVTGELFF
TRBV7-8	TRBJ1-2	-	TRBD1	TGTGCCAGCAGCTTCCGGGTTACGGGACAGTCTGGCTACACCTTC	CASSFRVTGQSGYTF
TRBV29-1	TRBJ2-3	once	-	TGCAGCGTTGAGGCGGGTGGCGGTAGCACAGATACGCAGTATTTT	CSVEAGGGSTDTQYF
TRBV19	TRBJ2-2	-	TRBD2	TGTGCCAGTACCCGATCACTAGCGGGGGGGACCGGGGAGCTGTTTTTT	CASTRSLAGGTGELFF
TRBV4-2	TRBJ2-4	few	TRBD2	TGTGCCAGCAGCCAAAATCTAGCGGGAGCAGGCGGAAACATTCAGTACTTC	CASSQNLAGAGGNIQYF
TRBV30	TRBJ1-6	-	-	TGTGCCTGGAGTGTCGCGAGTGGCCATAATTCACCCCTCCACTTT	CAWSVASGHNSPLHF
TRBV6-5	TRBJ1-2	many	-	TGTGCCAGCAGTTACTCGATCGGTGGATTGGGAATTGACACCTTC	CASSYSIGGLGIDTF
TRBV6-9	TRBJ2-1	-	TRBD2	TGTGCCAGCAGTTACTGGACTAGCGGGAGTTCCTACAATGAGCAGTTCTTC	CASSYWTSGSSYNEQFF
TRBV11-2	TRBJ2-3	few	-	TGTGCCAGCAGCTTACTAGGAATCGCAGATACGCAGTATTTT	CASSLLGIADTQYF
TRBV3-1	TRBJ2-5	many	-	TGTGCCAGCAGCCAAGAGTGGGTCCAAGAGACCCAGTACTTC	CASSQEWVQETQYF
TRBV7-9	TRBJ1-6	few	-	TGTGCCAGCAGCGAAACCTTACAGGGAAGTAATTCACCCCTCCACTTT	CASSETLQGSNSPLHF
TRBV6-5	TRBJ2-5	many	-	TGTGCCAGCAGTTACGGGGGGCGCAAAGAGACCCAGTACTTC	CASSYGGRKETQYF
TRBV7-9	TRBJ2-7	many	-	TGTGCCAGCAGCTTCCGTCAGTTCCCGGGGGAGCAGTACTTC	CASSFRQFPGEQYF
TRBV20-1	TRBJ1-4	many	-	TGCAGTGCCAGACAGGACCCTAATGAAAAACTGTTTTTT	CSARQDPNEKLFF
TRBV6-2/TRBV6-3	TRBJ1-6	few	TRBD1	TGTGCCAGCAGTTATTCGACAGGGGGGGATTCACCCCTCCACTTT	CASSYSTGGDSPLHF
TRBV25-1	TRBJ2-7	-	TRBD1	TGTGCCAGCAGTTCCTTTGGGGACAGCGCCTACGAGCAGTACTTC	CASSSFGDSAYEQYF
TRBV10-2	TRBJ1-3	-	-	TGCGCCAGCACTTCGGGACTGTACTCTGGAAACACCATATATTTT	CASTSGLYSGNTIYF
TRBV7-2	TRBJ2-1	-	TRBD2	TGTGCCAGCAGCTTAGTTAGTGTCCTAGCGGGGCTATACAATGAGCAGTTCTTC	CASSLVSVLAGLYNEQFF
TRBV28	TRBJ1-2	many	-	TGTGCCAGCAGTCTTTCAGGGGCCGTAAACTATGGCTACACCTTC	CASSLSGAVNYGYTF
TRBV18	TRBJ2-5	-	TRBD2	TGTGCCAGCTCAGCCGGGACTAGCGGGAGGACCGGGAGGTACCAAGAGACCCAGTACTTC	CASSAGTSGRTGRYQETQYF
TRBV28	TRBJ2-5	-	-	TGTGCCAGCAGTTTATCAGGGGCGACAGTTGAGACCCAGTACTTC	CASSLSGATVETQYF
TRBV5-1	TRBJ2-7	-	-	TGCGCCAGCAGCATACAGGGTAGTAGCTACGAGCAGTACTTC	CASSIQGSSYEQYF
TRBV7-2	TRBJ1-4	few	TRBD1	TGTGCCAGCAGCTTACACAGGGGGGCTAATGAAAAACTGTTTTTT	CASSLHRGANEKLFF
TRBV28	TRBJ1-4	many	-	TGTGCCAGCAGTAGTCAGGGGCCCAATGAAAAACTGTTTTTT	CASSSQGPNEKLFF
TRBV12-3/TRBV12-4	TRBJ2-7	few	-	TGTGCCAGCAGTTTTCTGGTTCCTGGTGTAGGGGGGCAGTACTTC	CASSFLVPGVGGQYF
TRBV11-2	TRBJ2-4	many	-	TGTGCCAGCAGCTTGAGGGAACTAGCCAAAAACATTCAGTACTTC	CASSLRELAKNIQYF
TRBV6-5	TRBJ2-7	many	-	TGTGCCAGCAGTTACCCCGGACAGAAGTCCTACGAGCAGTACTTC	CASSYPGQKSYEQYF
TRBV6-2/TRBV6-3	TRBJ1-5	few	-	TGTGCCAGCAGTCACGGGGACAGCAATCAGCCCCAGCATTTT	CASSHGDSNQPQHF